Listed here is a single TCR beta chain. TCRdb analysed the RT-PCR reads with MiXCR anew, one entry per CDR3 protein. The data contain about 700,000 distinct CDR3 sequences, 14% of them seen just once; the ten biggest clones take up 3% to 4.5%. The TCR originated in a female donor in good health, serving as a healthy control. Sample: memory CD4+ T cells from blood.

The CDR3 region is CASSLDPGNYEQYF. CDR3 nucleotides: TGTGCCAGCAGCTTAGATCCGGGCAACTACGAGCAGTACTTC. The V gene is TRBV11-2, the J gene TRBJ2-7; D is unclear. CDR3 length: 14 amino acids. Germline V CDR1 and CDR2: SGHAT, FQNNGV. Trimming took 0 bases from V and 3 from J, leaving 9 bases between them.